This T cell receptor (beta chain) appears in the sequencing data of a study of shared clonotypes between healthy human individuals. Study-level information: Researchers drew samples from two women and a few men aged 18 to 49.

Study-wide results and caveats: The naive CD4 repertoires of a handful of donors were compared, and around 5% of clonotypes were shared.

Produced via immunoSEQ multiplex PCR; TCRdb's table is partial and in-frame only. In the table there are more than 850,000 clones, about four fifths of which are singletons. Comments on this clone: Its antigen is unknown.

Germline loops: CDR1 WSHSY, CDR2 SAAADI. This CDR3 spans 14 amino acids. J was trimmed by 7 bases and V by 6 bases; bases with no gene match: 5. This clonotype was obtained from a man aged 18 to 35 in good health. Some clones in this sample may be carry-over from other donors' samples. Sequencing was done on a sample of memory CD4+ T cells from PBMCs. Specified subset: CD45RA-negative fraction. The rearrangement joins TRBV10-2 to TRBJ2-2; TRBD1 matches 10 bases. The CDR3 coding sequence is TGCGCCAGCAGATCCGGGACAGGGGTCGGGGAGCTGTTTTTT. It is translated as CASRSGTGVGELFF.